One sample yielded the 20 T cell receptor beta chains listed below, sequenced in a study of cytomegalovirus exposure and HLA in healthy donors (dated by TCRdb to between 2016 and 2019). The library was generated by the immunoSEQ multiplex PCR assay. The multiplex PCR relied on a mix of 60 forward primers for TCR Vbeta segments and 13 reverse primers for TCR Jbeta segments. Imported from immuneACCESS, the table was reduced by TCRdb to in-frame sequences with V and J called. These copies leave out some clones; in studies compared against another copy, an unresolved V gene accounts for under half, and the cause of the remainder is not known. The sample table contains fewer than 45,000 clones; only one count was recorded for approximately 72% of them. The ten largest clonotypes hold roughly 3.2% of the sample. The source material was PBMCs. The origin of the receptors is a woman aged 25-40 years in good health and CMV-seronegative.

This clone was seen more than once but under ten times. The V gene is TRBV6-5, the J gene TRBJ2-5; D possibly corresponds to TRBD2 (5 bases). The ends were cut back, 6 bases at V and 4 bases at J, with 15 bases in the middle. Germline assignment: CDR1 MNHEY and CDR2 SVGAGI. This CDR3 contains 14 residues. The CDR3 sequence: CASRKREIGETQYF. As DNA, the CDR3 is TGTGCCAGCAGGAAAAGGGAGATTGGAGAGACCCAGTACTTC.

The CDR3 protein is CASRSGGVYNEQFF. For the CDR3, the DNA is TGCGCCAGCAGGTCGGGGGGGGTTTACAATGAGCAGTTCTTC. V and J are TRBV5-1 and TRBJ2-1, with 8 bases fitting TRBD2. J gave up 4 bases and V 5 bases, and 5 bases lay outside the gene matches. This CDR3 has 14 amino acids. The germline V gene encodes CDR1 SGHRS and CDR2 YFSETQ.

This clone was detected only once. The genes are TRBV6-5 and TRBJ1-3; 9 positions match TRBD1. The CDR3 has 14 residues. Germline CDR1 MNHEY, CDR2 SVGAGI. V lost 6 bases to trimming and J lost 4 bases; unmatched junction nucleotides: 4. CDR3 in DNA: TGTGCCAGCAGAAAACAGGGGGCAGGAAACACCATATATTTT. Its protein product is CASRKQGAGNTIYF.

This clone came up a few times. The conserved phenylalanine or tryptophan normally closing the CDR3 is absent here, so this likely arose from a read error. This chain uses TRBV30 with TRBJ1-1; D is undetermined. This CDR3 region has 16 residues. Per germline, CDR1 GTSNPN and CDR2 SVGIG (reference sequence). Trimming left V 4 bases short and J 5 bases short, with 23 bases between. DNA of the CDR3: TGTGCCTGGAACGACCCGTATCGGGGATTGGGGACTGAAGCTTTCTTG. Translating gives CAWNDPYRGLGTEAFL.

This rearrangement joins TRBV5-1 to TRBJ2-7; the D gene is possibly TRBD1 (7 bases). The CDR3 covers 13 residues. CDR1 and CDR2 from the germline V gene are SGHRS and YFSETQ. The V end lost 4 bases, the J end lost 6 bases, and 14 bases lay between the germline ends. The CDR3 nucleotides are TGCGCCAGCAGCGAAAGACAGGGAGGCGAGCAGTACTTC. Protein: CASSERQGGEQYF.

The DNA of the CDR3 is TGTGCCAGCAGCCGCGCAACCCTTCTAGCGGGGAAACAAGAGACCCAGTACTTC. Protein sequence: CASSRATLLAGKQETQYF. The rearrangement links TRBV11-2 to TRBJ2-5; 9 nucleotides match TRBD2. The CDR3 has 18 residues. CDR1 is SGHAT and CDR2 is FQNNGV in the germline V gene. The J segment lost 2 bases and the V segment lost 5 bases, leaving 15 bases of the junction unmatched.

The V call is TRBV6-5, the J call TRBJ2-2; TRBD1 agrees at 9 bases. V was clipped by 7 bases and J by 7 bases; unmatched bases: 10. The CDR3 sequence is 15 residues long. Germline values: CDR1 MNHEY, CDR2 SVGAGI. CDR3 sequence: CASTGTGTGSGELFF. In nucleotides, the CDR3 is TGTGCCAGCACCGGGACAGGGACGGGTAGCGGGGAGCTGTTTTTT.

This sequence joins TRBV6-1 and TRBJ2-7, with unresolved D. V was shortened by 6 bases and J by 2 bases, with 8 bases between the two germline ends. In germline, CDR1 is MNHNS, CDR2 SASEGT. This CDR3 has 12 amino acids. CDR3 sequence reads: CASRLTTYEQYF. The CDR3 nucleotides are TGTGCCAGCAGACTAACCACCTACGAGCAGTACTTC.

This clone was counted a few times. The V and J genes are TRBV11-1 and TRBJ2-1; D perhaps matches TRBD1 (6 bases). V lost 0 bases to trimming and J lost 2 bases, with 8 bases between them. The CDR3 is 15 amino acids. Germline V CDR1 and CDR2: SGHAT, FQDESV (reference sequence). The CDR3 DNA is TGTGCCAGCAGCTTAGCACAGGGAACCTACAATGAGCAGTTCTTC. Translation gives CASSLAQGTYNEQFF. The whole variable domain, remainder taken from reference TRBV11-1 and TRBJ2-1, is EAEVAQSPRYKITEKSQAVAFWCDPISGHATLYWYRQILGQGPELLVQFQDESVVDDSQLPKDRFSAERLKGVDSTLKIQPAELGDSAMYLCASSLAQGTYNEQFFGPGTRLTVL.

The chain employs TRBV4-1 and TRBJ2-7, with a tentative D call TRBD1 (6 bases). This CDR3 spans 16 amino acids. In germline, CDR1 is MGHRA, CDR2 YSYEKL. V was clipped by 2 bases and J by 5 bases, with 19 bases between them. The CDR3 sequence is CASSQPHLGAGDEQYF. The CDR3 DNA follows: TGCGCCAGCAGCCAACCACATTTGGGGGCAGGGGACGAGCAGTACTTC.

This clone showed up just a few times. This chain links TRBV7-9 with TRBJ1-1; 11 bases match TRBD1. Unmatched junction bases numbered 6, after V lost 5 bases and J lost 4 bases. This CDR3 region has 15 residues. Germline CDR1 reads SEHNR; CDR2 reads FQNEAQ (reference sequence). The CDR3, as DNA: TGTGCCAGCAGCGCCCGGGACAGGGGGATCACTGAAGCTTTCTTT. Encoded protein: CASSARDRGITEAFF.

V and J are TRBV6-6 and TRBJ2-2, with 7 positions matching TRBD1. Germline V CDR1 and CDR2: MNHNY, SVGAGI (reference sequence). V shed 4 bases and J 1 base; nucleotides not matched to a gene: 6. The CDR3 is 16 residues long. CDR3 bases: TGTGCCAGCAGTTCTAGACAGGGCTTGAACACCGGGGAGCTGTTTTTT. This sequence encodes CASSSRQGLNTGELFF.

The rearrangement uses TRBV6-6 and TRBJ2-5; 8 bases are a match to TRBD1. After removal of 5 bases from V and 7 bases from J, the junction contained 9 bases not matched to a gene. Germline CDR1 MNHNY, CDR2 SVGAGI (reference sequence). The CDR3 length is 14 residues. CDR3 DNA: TGTGCCAGCAGTAGCGGACAGGGCGAGGGGACCCAGTACTTC. Protein product: CASSSGQGEGTQYF.

The rearrangement links TRBV7-9 to TRBJ1-1; no reliable D call. V lost 3 bases, J lost 1 base, and 6 bases lay in between. The CDR3 has 13 amino acids. CDR1 and CDR2 (germline): SEHNR, FQNEAQ (reference sequence). The CDR3 loop is CASSFTRNTEAFF. In nucleotides, the CDR3 is TGTGCCAGCAGCTTCACCAGGAACACTGAAGCTTTCTTT.

This rearrangement joins TRBV11-2 to TRBJ1-1; D ambiguous. V gave up 5 bases and J gave up 8 bases, with 15 bases separating them. CDR1 SGHAT and CDR2 FQNNGV come from the germline V gene. CDR3 length: 13 residues. CDR3: CASSKSRLWEAFF. Here the CDR3 DNA reads TGTGCCAGCAGCAAAAGCCGTCTTTGGGAAGCTTTCTTT.

J is TRBJ2-1 and V is TRBV7-2; 9 bases map to TRBD1. Germline V gene data show CDR1 as SGHTA and CDR2 as FQGNSA. The CDR3 length is 16 residues. The V gene end was trimmed by 5 bases and the J gene end by 7 bases; junction bases not matched to a gene: 12. Here the CDR3 reads CASSPRAGDRANEQFF. In DNA, the CDR3 is TGTGCCAGCAGCCCCCGGGCCGGGGACAGGGCAAATGAGCAGTTCTTC.

This clone has just one count. CDR3 coding DNA: TGTGCCAGCAGCGTTAGCCGGGGGGCCTACAATGAGCAGTTCTTC. Translated, it gives CASSVSRGAYNEQFF. The chain has TRBV13 and TRBJ2-1; 7 nucleotides agree with TRBD2. Per germline, CDR1 PRHDT and CDR2 FYEKMQ (reference sequence). The CDR3 runs to 15 residues. Trimming took 5 bases from V and 2 from J; bases not matched to a gene: 6.

The V and J genes are TRBV6-5 and TRBJ2-1, with D tentatively TRBD2 (6 bases). This CDR3 region has 12 residues. V lost 8 bases and J lost 4, with 9 bases in between. Germline V gene lookup returns CDR1 MNHEY and CDR2 SVGAGI. Here the CDR3 reads CASGRDYNEQFF. CDR3 coding DNA: TGTGCCAGCGGGCGGGATTACAATGAGCAGTTCTTC.

The V call is TRBV18, the J call TRBJ2-1; possible D gene TRBD1, 6 bases. The germline gives CDR1 KGHSH, CDR2 LQKENI. Trimming pared 2 bases from V and 4 bases from J, leaving 15 bases between. The CDR3 extends over 16 amino acids. The CDR3, as DNA: TGTGCCAGCTCACCAGTAGGGGGTGGAGGTTACAATGAGCAGTTCTTC. Residues: CASSPVGGGGYNEQFF.

The V gene is TRBV7-6, the J gene TRBJ2-7, with D unresolved. V lost 0 bases and J 7 bases, leaving 10 bases between the germline ends. Germline V gene lookup returns CDR1 SGHVS and CDR2 FNYEAQ. The length of the CDR3 is 13 residues. CDR3 sequence: CASSLADTKEQYF. The CDR3 nucleotides are TGTGCCAGCAGCTTAGCTGACACCAAGGAGCAGTACTTC.